This TCR beta chain was observed in a study of identifying expanded T cells in peripheral blood (dated by TCRdb to the late 2010s). About the full investigation: Technical replicates were generated by sequencing separate aliquots of the same genomic DNA pool, and four replicates were compared pairwise. The paper's findings and limits, for the study overall: Across all healthy-donor time intervals, the beta-binomial model significantly cut both the number of clones called differentially abundant and the false-positive rate. Across all healthy donors, variance in clone template counts between approximately 2-week samples was found to increase significantly with total template count. The authors expected that biological variance in healthy repertoires might rise further over much longer intervals, such as months to years. The binomial model flagged about 1.2 differentially abundant clones between technical replicates, compared with about 17 over about 2 weeks and 19 over roughly 4 weeks.

No immune events, such as infections, were documented for the healthy donors during the collection period. Blood repertoires from healthy donors were used as a training cohort for calibrating time-dependent variance in a beta-binomial model of differential abundance of T-cell clones. The training cohort included 10 or so healthy donors, of whom 3 were female and 7 were male. An age range of roughly 29 to 70 years, with an average of roughly 45 years, was recorded for the donors. Whole blood, obtained from a commercial supplier, was collected from each healthy donor at three time points spaced about 2 weeks apart. For immunosequencing, genomic DNA was extracted from unsorted whole blood. As regards this clone: The specificity of this receptor is unknown. Base qualities are not at hand, and no much larger clone is one base apart.

V loses 2 bases of germline sequence and J loses 14 bases, and the interval between the two ends is 13 bases. Including cysteine and phenylalanine, the CDR3 has 12 amino acids. The kept DNA is CDR3 alone, 36 bases in frame from the first base. In the germline V gene, CDR1 corresponds to ENHRY and CDR2 to SYGVKD. The immunoSEQ Assay, which relies on bias-controlled multiplex PCR amplification of genomic DNA, was used to profile TCRbeta CDR3 regions. The original pipeline was this. To quantify the absolute abundance of each unique TCRbeta CDR3 region, the sequences were collapsed and filtered. Two models were used to test differential abundance: a binomial model (Fisher-equivalent) and a beta-binomial model that adds time-dependent variance fitted from healthy donors. Clones with fewer than 5 combined templates were excluded, and clones with Benjamini-Hochberg FDR below 0.01 were called differentially abundant. Beta-binomial variance was modeled as a function of total template count across the two samples using the form v = (b*log(k)+a)^2. The table comes from immuneACCESS by way of TCRdb, which keeps in-frame sequences with V and J called. Part of the clones is missing from these tables; in studies checked, under half for an unresolved V gene and the rest for unknown reasons. D and trimming come from the DNA, and the V and J calls and clone size come from that table. This sample gives 50,000 to 70,000 clones in total; 87% of them show up just once. The ten largest clones capture roughly 4.8% of the sample.

Sequenced: blood. This clonotype originated in a person aged 18-70 years in good health. The V and J segments used are TRBV10-3 and TRBJ2-1; the D match is possibly TRBD1 or TRBD2, with 7 bases aligned in each. Here is the DNA: TGTGCCATCAGTGAGGGGGGGGACAGAAAGTTCTTC. It is translated as CAISEGGDRKFF.